These 24 T cell receptor beta chains came from one sample sequenced in a study of identical twins. MiXCR was run by TCRdb on the 5' RACE reads, yielding one entry per CDR3 protein. The sample comprises around 160,000 distinct CDR3 sequences, approximately 4% of which are singletons, and 8% to 8.5% rests with the top ten. The sample consisted of memory T cells sorted from blood. Every receptor here comes from a man aged 18 to 29 in good health.

This clonotype has ten or more counts. CDR3 protein: CASSSVTGGIYWETQYF. In nucleotides, the CDR3 is TGTGCCAGCAGTTCAGTCACAGGGGGAATATACTGGGAGACCCAGTACTTC. The chain uses TRBV27 and TRBJ2-5; TRBD1 matches at 8 bases. V was clipped by 4 bases and J by 5 bases; unmatched bases: 15. The CDR3 is made up of 17 amino acids. Germline CDR1 reads MNHEY; CDR2 reads SMNVEV (reference sequence).

This clonotype was picked up a small number of times. This sequence joins TRBV5-6 and TRBJ2-7, with TRBD2 matching over 8 bases. This CDR3 spans 16 amino acids. Germline V gene lookup returns CDR1 SGHDT and CDR2 YYEEEE. V lost 4 bases to trimming and J lost 3 bases; unmatched junction nucleotides: 12. The CDR3 bases are TGTGCCAGCAGCCCCCCCAATAGCGGGATCTACTACGAGCAGTACTTC. Translated: CASSPPNSGIYYEQYF.

This clonotype was counted at least ten times. The J gene is TRBJ2-5, the V gene TRBV28; 9 nucleotides agree with TRBD1. Germline-derived CDR1 and CDR2 are MDHEN and SYDVKM. V lost 4 bases to trimming and J lost 5 bases; unmatched junction nucleotides: 11. The CDR3 covers 16 residues. CDR3 protein: CASSWLFRDRDETQYF. The CDR3 coding sequence is TGTGCCAGCAGTTGGCTATTCCGGGACAGGGACGAGACCCAGTACTTC. The complete variable domain, with remaining parts taken from reference TRBV28 and TRBJ2-5, reads DVKVTQSSRYLVKRTGEKVFLECVQDMDHENMFWYRQDPGLGLRLIYFSYDVKMKEKGDIPEGYSVSREKKERFSLILESASTNQTSMYLCASSWLFRDRDETQYFGPGTRLLVL.

V and J are TRBV14 and TRBJ1-2, with 9 bases identical to TRBD1. Germline-derived CDR1 and CDR2 are SGHDN and FVKESK. Trimming took 3 bases from V and 4 from J; bases not matched to a gene: 9. The CDR3 sequence is 16 residues long. The CDR3 DNA reads as TGTGCCAGCAGCCACGGGACAGGGCGCCCGGGCTATGGCTACACCTTC. Protein sequence: CASSHGTGRPGYGYTF.

This clonotype was counted at least ten times. CDR3 nucleotide sequence: TGTGCCATCACGGGACAGGGAAACACCGGGGAGCTGTTTTTT. It codes for CAITGQGNTGELFF. V gene TRBV10-3 combines with J gene TRBJ2-2; 9 nucleotides match TRBD1. The V and J ends lost 7 bases and 2 bases, in that order; junction bases with no gene match: 2. The CDR3 has 14 amino acids. Germline CDR1 and CDR2: ENHRY and SYGVKD.

This clonotype has ten or more counts. The J gene is TRBJ1-2, the V gene TRBV20-1; TRBD1 matches at 8 bases. Trimming removed 0 bases from V and 7 bases from J; junction bases left unmatched: 10. There are 15 residues in the CDR3. CDR1 and CDR2 from the germline V gene are DFQATT and SNEGSKA (reference sequence). The DNA of the CDR3 is TGCAGTGCTAGAGATTACCAGGGGGCATCTGCTGGCTACACCTTC. Protein product: CSARDYQGASAGYTF.

This clonotype was seen at least ten times. The chain employs TRBV20-1 and TRBJ2-3; D gene uncertain. Looked up from germline, CDR1 is DFQATT and CDR2 is SNEGSKA (reference sequence). V lost 6 bases and J 4 bases, leaving 11 bases between the germline ends. The CDR3 contains 12 residues. The CDR3 DNA is TGCAGTGCGGCCGGAAACTCAGATACGCAGTATTTT. Its translation is CSAAGNSDTQYF.

At least ten counts were recorded for this clonotype. The rearrangement joins TRBV4-3 to TRBJ2-6; D possibly corresponds to TRBD1 (6 bases). This CDR3 comprises 19 residues. V was clipped by 0 bases and J by 4 bases, with 19 bases between them. The germline gives CDR1 LGHNA, CDR2 YSLEER. CDR3 DNA: TGCGCCAGCAGCCAAGATGGGGAGACAGGTACTCGGGGGGCCAACGTCCTGACTTTC. Amino acid sequence: CASSQDGETGTRGANVLTF.

This clonotype was picked up many times. V usage is TRBV11-3 and J usage is TRBJ2-7, with D possibly TRBD1 on 5 matching bases. CDR3 length: 13 residues. V was shortened by 2 bases and J by 3 bases, with 8 bases between the two germline ends. Per germline, CDR1 SGHNT and CDR2 YENEEA. CDR3 region: CASSLQGNYEQYV. The CDR3 DNA reads TGTGCCAGCAGCTTACAGGGAAACTACGAGCAGTACGTC.

The V call is TRBV19, the J call TRBJ2-5, with D tentatively TRBD1 (5 bases). Germline values: CDR1 LNHDA, CDR2 SQIVND (reference sequence). This CDR3 contains 16 residues. The V and J ends lost 5 bases and 0 bases respectively, with 16 bases between them. DNA of the CDR3: TGTGCCAGTAGTCCCTGGGGCGGATTGTACCAAGAGACCCAGTACTTC. Translation gives CASSPWGGLYQETQYF. The full variable domain, in which reference TRBV19 and TRBJ2-5 provide the parts outside the CDR3, is DGGITQSPKYLFRKEGQNVTLSCEQNLNHDAMYWYRQDPGQGLRLIYYSQIVNDFQKGDIAEGYSVSREKKESFPLTVTSAQKNPTAFYLCASSPWGGLYQETQYFGPGTRLLVL.

This rearrangement joins TRBV27 to TRBJ2-2, with 10 bases identical to TRBD2. The V segment lost 2 bases and the J segment 7 bases; nucleotides outside the gene matches: 4. Germline lookup yields CDR1 MNHEY and CDR2 SMNVEV (reference sequence). This CDR3 is built from 15 residues. CDR3 nucleotide sequence: TGTGCCAGCAGTTTACTAGCGGGAGTATACGGGGAGCTGTTTTTT. It yields the protein CASSLLAGVYGELFF.

Many counts were recorded for this clonotype. The junction and the germline gene differ at one end; a read error may be behind it. V usage is TRBV12-3 or TRBV12-4 and J usage is TRBJ2-5, with D unresolved. The CDR3 is 11 residues long. CDR3 nucleotide sequence: TGTGCCAGCAGCTTAGGGGAGACCCAGTACTTC. Encoded protein: CASSLGETQYF.

In this sample, this clonotype turned up many times. V usage is TRBV10-3 and J usage is TRBJ2-1; maybe TRBD1 (5 bases). CDR1 and CDR2 (germline): ENHRY, SYGVKD. This CDR3 has 13 amino acids. V lost 8 bases, J lost 5 bases, and 13 bases lay in between. CDR3 loop: CAIGDSKHNEQFF. DNA of the CDR3: TGTGCCATCGGAGACAGTAAACACAATGAGCAGTTCTTC.

This clonotype came up many times. V usage is TRBV5-6 and J usage is TRBJ2-1; TRBD2 matches 7 bases. The germline V gene has CDR1 SGHDT and CDR2 YYEEEE. The CDR3 runs 16 residues. J gave up 4 bases and V 3 bases, and 10 bases lay outside the gene matches. The CDR3 DNA follows: TGTGCCAGCAGCTCCACTCTAGCGGAGACGTACAATGAGCAGTTCTTC. It yields the protein CASSSTLAETYNEQFF.

This clonotype was counted many times. The conserved phenylalanine or tryptophan is not found at the CDR3 terminus, so this likely reflects a read error. The V and J genes are TRBV6-1 and TRBJ2-5, with D perhaps assigned TRBD1 or TRBD2 (6 bases each). CDR3 length: 13 amino acids. V was shortened by 6 bases and J by 5 bases, with 13 bases between the two germline ends. Germline V lookup: CDR1 MNHNS, CDR2 SASEGT. Written as DNA, the CDR3 is TGTGCCAGCAGAGGGGGGCTGTCCGAGACCCAGTACCTC. This gives the protein CASRGGLSETQYL.

This chain joins TRBV2 and TRBJ2-5; 9 bases agree with TRBD2. Per the germline V gene, CDR1 is SNHLY and CDR2 is FYNNEI. The CDR3 has 12 residues. The CDR3 sequence is CVAGGNQETQYF. The CDR3 DNA reads as TGTGTGGCGGGAGGGAACCAAGAGACCCAGTACTTC.

The table lists this clonotype with many counts. The chain couples TRBV3-1 to TRBJ2-1, with TRBD2 matching over 9 bases. This CDR3 has 14 residues. Germline lookup yields CDR1 LGHDT and CDR2 YNNKEL (reference sequence). V shed 4 bases, J shed 8 bases, and the junction held 6 bases outside the gene matches. CDR3 protein: CASSPDSGRYEQFF. The CDR3 DNA sequence: TGTGCCAGCAGCCCTGATAGCGGGAGATATGAGCAGTTCTTC.

This clonotype was found many times. The genes are TRBV10-3 and TRBJ2-1; TRBD2 agrees at 11 bases. Germline lookup yields CDR1 ENHRY and CDR2 SYGVKD. V trimming: 4 bases; J trimming: 5 bases; junction bases outside the gene matches: 4. CDR3 length equals 15 residues. The CDR3 nucleotides are TGTGCCATCAGTGGGACACTAGCGGGAGACAATGAGCAGTTCTTC. This translates into CAISGTLAGDNEQFF.

This clonotype was recorded at least ten times. This rearrangement joins TRBV5-1 to TRBJ2-3, with TRBD2 identical over 7 bases. Germline assignment: CDR1 SGHRS and CDR2 YFSETQ. The CDR3 has 14 residues. Trimming at V came to 3 bases and at J to 1 base, leaving 2 bases not matched to a gene. CDR3 sequence: CASSSLAGTDTQYF. The CDR3 nucleotides are TGCGCCAGCAGCTCGCTAGCGGGCACAGATACGCAGTATTTT.

This clonotype has ten or more counts. The gene calls are TRBV5-5 and TRBJ1-1; D ambiguous. The V end was cut by 4 bases, the J end by 0 bases, with 10 bases between. This CDR3 region has 14 residues. Germline CDR1 is SGHKS and CDR2 is YYEKEE (reference sequence). Here the CDR3 DNA reads TGTGCCAGCAGCAGAGCAAGAATGAACACTGAAGCTTTCTTT. This encodes CASSRARMNTEAFF.

The chain recombines TRBV28 with TRBJ2-7; D might be TRBD2 (6 bases). The length of the CDR3 is 13 residues. Trimming took 7 bases from V and 6 from J, leaving 16 bases between them. Germline V gene sequence: CDR1 MDHEN, CDR2 SYDVKM. The chain's CDR3 is CASTHPGTAEQYF. Here the CDR3 DNA reads TGTGCCAGCACTCACCCCGGGACTGCCGAGCAGTACTTC. Full variable domain (missing parts from reference TRBV28 and TRBJ2-7): DVKVTQSSRYLVKRTGEKVFLECVQDMDHENMFWYRQDPGLGLRLIYFSYDVKMKEKGDIPEGYSVSREKKERFSLILESASTNQTSMYLCASTHPGTAEQYFGPGTRLTVT.

There are many counts of this clonotype. The rearrangement uses TRBV12-3 or TRBV12-4 and TRBJ1-5; tentative D call: TRBD1 (5 bases). Trimming took off 7 bases at V and 5 bases at J, with 12 bases between the two ends. There are 13 residues in the CDR3. CDR3 in DNA: TGTGCCAGCACTCAGTGGGGCGATCAGCCCCAGCATTTT. Its translation is CASTQWGDQPQHF.

This clonotype was detected many times. The J gene is TRBJ2-7, the V gene TRBV27, with TRBD1 matching 7 bases. Germline CDR1 and CDR2: MNHEY and SMNVEV (reference sequence). The J segment lost 1 base and the V segment lost 5 bases, leaving 8 bases of the junction unmatched. This CDR3 has 15 amino acids. The CDR3 DNA sequence: TGTGCCAGCAGTCCCGGACAGGAAATATCCTACGAGCAGTACTTC. Translating it yields CASSPGQEISYEQYF.

In its sample, this clonotype was seen many times. This chain uses TRBV6-1 with TRBJ2-3, with D perhaps matching TRBD1 or TRBD2 (5 bases each). CDR3 length: 15 amino acids. The ends were cut back, 2 bases at V and 2 bases at J, with 11 bases in the middle. Germline assignment: CDR1 MNHNS and CDR2 SASEGT. The CDR3 region has the DNA TGTGCCAGCAGTGAAAGGGACGGGACCACAGATACGCAGTATTTT. It yields the protein CASSERDGTTDTQYF.